This T cell receptor beta chain was identified during a study of blood T cell repertoires in COVID-19. Across the whole study: Either two negative PCRs, clearance, or symptom resolution qualified Cohort 3 donors as recovered. T cells, B-cell-depleted T cells, or PBMCs provided the cDNA or gDNA that served as material.

All enrollees were about 18 to 89 years old and from 25 or so US areas. The CDR3 loop spans 18 amino acids. The V gene's germline CDR1 is SGHDT and CDR2 YYEEEE. J lost 0 bases, V lost 4 bases, and 10 bases had no gene match. Original methodology: The authors estimated nucleated cell counts from reference gene primer amplification. TCRdb's copy holds only in-frame clones and misses some; the assay was immunoSEQ multiplex PCR. V, J and clone size are taken as reported in that table, and D and trimming were inferred from the DNA itself. The sample carries over 250,000 clones, around 89% recorded once. This chain links TRBV5-6 with TRBJ2-6, with 7 nucleotides matching TRBD1. The sequence came from a woman in her fifties or sixties in a cohort exposed to, infected with or recovered from COVID-19 (not recorded which). The sequencing input was PBMCs or T cells enriched from blood (not recorded which). The CDR3 is CASSLQTGRSSGANVLTF. Written as DNA, the CDR3 is TGTGCCAGCAGCCTCCAGACAGGGAGAAGCTCTGGGGCCAACGTCCTGACTTTC.